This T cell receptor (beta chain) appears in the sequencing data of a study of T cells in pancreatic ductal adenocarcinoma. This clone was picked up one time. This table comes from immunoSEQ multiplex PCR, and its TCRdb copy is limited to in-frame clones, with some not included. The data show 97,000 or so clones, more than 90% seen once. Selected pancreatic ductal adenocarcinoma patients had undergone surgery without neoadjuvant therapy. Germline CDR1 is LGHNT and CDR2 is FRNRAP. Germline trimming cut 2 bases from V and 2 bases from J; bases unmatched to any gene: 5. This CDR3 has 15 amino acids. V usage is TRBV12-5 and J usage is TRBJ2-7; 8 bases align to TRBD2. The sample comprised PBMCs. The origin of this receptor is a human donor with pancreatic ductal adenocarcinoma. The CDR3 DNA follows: TGTGCTAGTGGTTTGTTGGCGGGAGGTCCCTACGAGCAGTACTTC. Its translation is CASGLLAGGPYEQYF.